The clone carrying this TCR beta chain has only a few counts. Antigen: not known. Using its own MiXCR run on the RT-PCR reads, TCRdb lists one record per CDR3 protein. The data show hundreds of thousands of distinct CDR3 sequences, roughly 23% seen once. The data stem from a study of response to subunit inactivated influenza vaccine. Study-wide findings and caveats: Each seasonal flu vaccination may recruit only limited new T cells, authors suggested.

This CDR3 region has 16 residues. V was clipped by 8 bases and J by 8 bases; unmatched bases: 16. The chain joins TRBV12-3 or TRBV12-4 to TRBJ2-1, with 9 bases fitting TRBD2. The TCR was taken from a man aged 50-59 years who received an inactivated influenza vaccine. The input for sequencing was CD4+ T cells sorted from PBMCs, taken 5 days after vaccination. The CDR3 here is CASAAGASGVHYEQFF. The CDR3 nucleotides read TGTGCCAGCGCCGCCGGGGCTAGCGGGGTACATTATGAGCAGTTCTTC.